This section outlines one TCR beta chain sequence together with its context. Its matching antigen is unknown. The CDR3 length is 17 residues. The junction had 12 bases not matched to a gene; V was cut back by 2 bases and J by 5 bases. Germline V gene data show CDR1 as SGHRS and CDR2 as YFSETQ. The data were obtained in a study of cytomegalovirus exposure and HLA in healthy donors. This PCR relied on a set of 60 Vbeta primers and 13 Jbeta primers. Libraries were prepared by immunoSEQ multiplex PCR; TCRdb keeps only in-frame clonotypes and omits some of them. Here the sample spans 110,000 or so clones, around 82% being singletons. Study-level results: HLA allele associations emerged for 16,951 TCR beta sequences in a later analysis, at 0.05 false discovery rate.

This TCR was recovered from a woman in her 30s in good health and CMV-seropositive. The specimen sequenced was PBMCs. The chain uses TRBV5-1 and TRBJ2-3; 9 bases fit TRBD2. The CDR3 DNA reads as TGCGCCAGCAGCTTAAGTTCGGCGGGGGGGCCGGGAGATACGCAGTATTTT. Amino acids: CASSLSSAGGPGDTQYF.